The 26 T cell receptor beta chains reported below all come from one sample, sequenced in a study of T cells in Graves' hyperthyroidism and ophthalmopathy. Amplification of TCR beta CDR3 regions was performed using RNA transcripts as template. Primed by the HTBI set, a first-round RT-PCR was run on the TCR CDR3. Each CDR3 protein is one row after TCRdb ran MiXCR on the multiplex PCR reads. Counted here are about 270,000 distinct CDR3 sequences, around 20% occurring once; the ten biggest clones make up about 60%. Sequencing was performed on blood. These receptors were collected from a man younger than 45 with Graves' ophthalmopathy.

The rearrangement uses TRBV28 and TRBJ2-5; D gene unclear. Trimming removed 2 bases from V and 14 bases from J, with 15 bases in between. Germline-derived CDR1 and CDR2 are MDHEN and SYDVKM. CDR3 length: 12 residues. CDR3 sequence (DNA): TGTGCCAGCAGTTTACGTATGGCAGAATTATACTTC. This sequence encodes CASSLRMAELYF. The full variable domain, its missing parts supplied by reference TRBV28 and TRBJ2-5, is DVKVTQSSRYLVKRTGEKVFLECVQDMDHENMFWYRQDPGLGLRLIYFSYDVKMKEKGDIPEGYSVSREKKERFSLILESASTNQTSMYLCASSLRMAELYFGPGTRLLVL.

This clonotype has a handful of counts. The chain is built from TRBV9 and TRBJ1-2, with D unclear. V dropped 10 bases and J dropped 0 bases, with 7 bases sitting between them. Germline lookup yields CDR1 SGDLS and CDR2 YYNGEE. The CDR3 length is 11 residues. The CDR3 DNA is TGTGCCTCTGATTCTAACTATGGCTACACCTTC. It specifies CASDSNYGYTF.

This clonotype was found a few times. The chain recombines TRBV29-1 with TRBJ1-6; no reliable D call. There are 13 residues in the CDR3. Germline V gene data show CDR1 as SQVTM and CDR2 as ANQGSEA. V shed 7 bases and J shed 7 bases, with 14 bases lying between them. The CDR3 DNA sequence: TGCAGCGCCCGTACGGAAGCAAATTCACCCCTCCACTTT. The encoded protein is CSARTEANSPLHF.

Remarks on this clonotype: With a much larger clone just one base away, this may be a read error. The rearrangement links TRBV7-2 to TRBJ2-3; 7 bases fit TRBD2. This CDR3 contains 17 residues. Germline V lookup: CDR1 SGHTA, CDR2 FQGNSA. The CDR3 nucleotides are TGTGCCAGCAGCCCCCTGAAGGCTAGCGGAGTTACAGATACGCGGTATTTT. Its protein is CASSPLKASGVTDTRYF.

This clonotype was seen more than once but under ten times. The chain is built from TRBV6-2 or TRBV6-3 and TRBJ1-2, with D unclear. In germline, CDR1 is MNHEY, CDR2 SVGEGT. V shed 2 bases and J shed 5 bases, with 12 bases lying between them. The CDR3 length is 14 residues. Here the CDR3 DNA reads TGTGCCAGCAGTTACCCGCTGGACGGGTATGGCTACACCTTC. This codes for CASSYPLDGYGYTF.

There are many counts of this clonotype. V is TRBV27 and J is TRBJ2-5; 7 bases are shared with TRBD1. The CDR3 spans 18 residues. Germline V lookup: CDR1 MNHEY, CDR2 SMNVEV (reference sequence). J was trimmed by 5 bases and V by 1 base; bases with no gene match: 16. The CDR3 spells CASSLFPPTQGFRETQYF. The CDR3 coding sequence is TGTGCCAGCAGTTTATTCCCTCCAACACAGGGGTTCCGGGAGACCCAGTACTTC.

This clonotype showed up many times. The CDR3 region is CASKTGIGNQPQHF. The CDR3 DNA reads as TGTGCCAGCAAAACGGGAATAGGCAATCAGCCCCAGCATTTT. This rearrangement joins TRBV27 to TRBJ1-5; no firm D call. Germline V gene sequence: CDR1 MNHEY, CDR2 SMNVEV (reference sequence). V lost 7 bases and J lost 2, with 12 bases in between. The CDR3 has 14 residues.

The genes are TRBV28 and TRBJ2-1; 7 bases agree with TRBD2. J was trimmed by 3 bases and V by 4 bases; bases with no gene match: 12. The CDR3 has 17 residues. Germline V gene sequence: CDR1 MDHEN, CDR2 SYDVKM. The chain's CDR3 is CASSSILRAGVYNEQFF. For the CDR3, the DNA is TGTGCCAGCAGTTCAATCCTCCGGGCGGGAGTCTACAATGAGCAGTTCTTC.

This clonotype appeared many times. The CDR3 DNA follows: TGTGCCTGGAGTGTACTACAGGGGGCTTACGAGCAGTACTTC. It yields the protein CAWSVLQGAYEQYF. The chain links TRBV30 to TRBJ2-7; TRBD1 matches 9 bases. CDR1 is GTSNPN, CDR2 SVGIG, per germline (reference sequence). The CDR3 totals 14 residues. Trimming at V came to 0 bases and at J to 4 bases, leaving 4 bases not matched to a gene.

This clonotype was seen only a few times. The gene calls are TRBV11-2 and TRBJ1-2; D is undetermined. This CDR3 comprises 13 residues. Deletions cut 1 base from V and 4 bases from J, with 7 bases between. Germline-derived CDR1 and CDR2 are SGHAT and FQNNGV. The CDR3 loop reads CASSLGSSYGYTF. DNA of the CDR3: TGTGCCAGCAGCTTAGGTTCAAGCTATGGCTACACCTTC.

In its sample, this clonotype was seen a few times. The chain joins TRBV5-1 to TRBJ2-1; 11 nucleotides align to TRBD2. The J call may be incorrect, as the DNA end agrees better with TRBJ2-7. This CDR3 is 16 amino acids long. Germline CDR1 SGHRS, CDR2 YFSETQ. CDR3 region: CASSATSGSSYNEQYF. CDR3 coding DNA: TGCGCCAGCAGCGCTACTAGCGGGAGCTCCTACAATGAGCAGTACTTC.

This clonotype was counted many times. This chain's CDR3 is CASGMGTGIGYEQYF. As DNA, the CDR3 is TGTGCTAGTGGCATGGGGACAGGGATAGGCTACGAGCAGTACTTC. The chain carries TRBV12-5 and TRBJ2-7, with 9 positions matching TRBD1. Trimming removed 6 bases from V and 3 bases from J; junction bases left unmatched: 9. Germline assignment: CDR1 LGHNT and CDR2 FRNRAP. CDR3 size: 15 residues.

This clonotype was picked up many times. The chain recombines TRBV28 with TRBJ1-5, with D perhaps matching TRBD1 (6 bases). Trimming left V 6 bases short and J 5 bases short, with 20 bases between. The CDR3 sequence is 16 residues long. Germline V gene data show CDR1 as MDHEN and CDR2 as SYDVKM. DNA of the CDR3: TGTGCCAGCAGACAAAGGGGGGATCGTGTGGATCAGCCCCAGCATTTT. Its translation: CASRQRGDRVDQPQHF. Filled out from reference TRBV28 and TRBJ1-5, the complete variable domain reads DVKVTQSSRYLVKRTGEKVFLECVQDMDHENMFWYRQDPGLGLRLIYFSYDVKMKEKGDIPEGYSVSREKKERFSLILESASTNQTSMYLCASRQRGDRVDQPQHFGDGTRLSIL.

This clonotype showed up just a few times. J is TRBJ1-2 and V is TRBV2, with 7 bases matching TRBD1. The V and J ends lost 8 bases and 0 bases, in that order; junction bases with no gene match: 9. This CDR3 contains 15 residues. The V gene's germline CDR1 is SNHLY and CDR2 FYNNEI. This CDR3 reads CASGGQQLANYGYTF. In DNA form, the CDR3 reads TGTGCCAGCGGGGGACAGCAACTCGCTAACTATGGCTACACCTTC.

This clonotype turned up a few times. The junction departs from germline at one end; a sequencing error may be responsible. This chain uses TRBV20-1 with TRBJ1-1; D remains unclear. This CDR3 comprises 17 residues. Germline V lookup: CDR1 DFQATT, CDR2 SNEGSKA (reference sequence). The CDR3 loop reads CGALIDGERTRNTEAFF. The CDR3 nucleotides are TGCGGTGCTTTAATAGACGGAGAGCGAACCCGGAACACTGAAGCTTTCTTT.

The rearrangement joins TRBV5-1 to TRBJ2-1; 8 bases fit TRBD2. Germline-derived CDR1 and CDR2 are SGHRS and YFSETQ. This CDR3 comprises 16 residues. Unmatched junction bases numbered 9, after V lost 4 bases and J lost 3 bases. In DNA, the CDR3 is TGCGCCAGCAGCCCAGGTAGGACTAGCAGCTACAATGAGCAGTTCTTC. Protein sequence: CASSPGRTSSYNEQFF.

The sample holds a few counts of this clonotype. This chain connects TRBV4-1 to TRBJ1-2; D is ambiguous. CDR3 length equals 14 residues. CDR1 and CDR2 from the germline V gene are MGHRA and YSYEKL. Trimming took 4 bases from V and 6 from J, leaving 15 bases between them. CDR3 DNA: TGCGCCAGCAGCCGCCCTCCGGTGGGGAATGGCTACACCTTC. Its protein product is CASSRPPVGNGYTF.

The chain combines TRBV4-1 with TRBJ2-5, with D perhaps being TRBD1 or TRBD2 (5 bases each). Trimming cost V 2 bases and J 5 bases, with 18 bases left between them. The CDR3 is 16 amino acids. Germline V gene data show CDR1 as MGHRA and CDR2 as YSYEKL. CDR3 loop: CASSQRDQLKGETQYF. The DNA for the CDR3 is TGCGCCAGCAGCCAACGGGACCAACTCAAGGGGGAGACCCAGTACTTC.

This clonotype came up a few times. This chain links TRBV6-1 with TRBJ1-1; 7 bases are a match to TRBD1. CDR1 is MNHNS and CDR2 is SASEGT in the germline V gene. The CDR3 extends over 13 amino acids. J was trimmed by 7 bases and V by 5 bases; bases with no gene match: 7. Here the CDR3 reads CASSYINRGEAFF. The CDR3 bases are TGTGCCAGCAGTTATATAAACAGGGGTGAAGCTTTCTTT.

Comments on this clonotype: A much more abundant neighbour one base away suggests this may be a read error. The chain has TRBV28 and TRBJ2-7; 7 bases map to TRBD2. The CDR3 runs 16 residues. Germline lookup yields CDR1 MDHEN and CDR2 SYDVKM. CDR3 region: CASSPQVGWGGYGQYF. CDR3 DNA: TGTGCCAGCAGCCCACAAGTCGGGTGGGGGGGATACGGGCAGTACTTC. Based on the CDR3 plus reference TRBV28 and TRBJ2-7, the full variable domain is DVKVTQSSRYLVKRTGEKVFLECVQDMDHENMFWYRQDPGLGLRLIYFSYDVKMKEKGDIPEGYSVSREKKERFSLILESASTNQTSMYLCASSPQVGWGGYGQYFGPGTRLTVT.

For this clonotype: At one end the junction does not follow the germline gene, possibly because of a read error. CDR3 protein: CASSPGDSSYEQYF. CDR3 DNA: TGCGCCAGCAGCCCAGGAGACAGCTCCTACGAGCAGTACTTC. This rearrangement joins TRBV9 to TRBJ2-7, with TRBD1 as a possible D gene (5 bases). Germline V gene sequence: CDR1 SGDLS, CDR2 YYNGEE. The CDR3 runs 14 residues.

The rearrangement links TRBV6-1 to TRBJ2-1; TRBD1 is a possible D gene (6 bases). Looked up from germline, CDR1 is MNHNS and CDR2 is SASEGT. Trimming left V 5 bases short and J 6 bases short, with 11 bases between. The CDR3 is made up of 13 amino acids. The CDR3 DNA follows: TGTGCCAGCAGTACCCAGGGGAGCAATGAGCAGTTCTTC. Amino acids: CASSTQGSNEQFF.

V is TRBV10-3 and J is TRBJ1-1, with D tentatively TRBD1 (6 bases). The germline V gene encodes CDR1 ENHRY and CDR2 SYGVKD. The ends were cut back, 2 bases at V and 8 bases at J, with 15 bases in the middle. This CDR3 has 14 amino acids. The CDR3 DNA reads as TGTGCCATCAGTGAGAAGGAACGGGGGACAGAAGCTTTCTTT. Translated, it gives CAISEKERGTEAFF.

The chain carries TRBV29-1 and TRBJ1-1; 9 bases match TRBD1. This CDR3 has 15 residues. The germline V gene has CDR1 SQVTM and CDR2 ANQGSEA. Trimming took 2 bases from V and 1 from J; bases not matched to a gene: 5. CDR3 amino acids: CSVERPGQGNTEAFF. Here the CDR3 DNA reads TGCAGCGTTGAACGACCGGGACAGGGGAACACTGAAGCTTTCTTT.

This clonotype was counted a few times. J is TRBJ2-3 and V is TRBV27; the D gene is possibly TRBD1 (6 bases). Germline loops: CDR1 MNHEY, CDR2 SMNVEV (reference sequence). The CDR3 totals 15 residues. V shed 5 bases and J shed 3 bases, with 15 bases lying between them. CDR3 in amino acids: CASSPWTVITDTQYF. The CDR3, as DNA: TGTGCCAGCAGTCCATGGACAGTCATTACAGATACGCAGTATTTT.

This clonotype was picked up a small number of times. This clone may be a read error of a much larger clone one base away. The rearrangement joins TRBV27 to TRBJ2-2; D remains unclear. Germline V gene lookup returns CDR1 MNHEY and CDR2 SMNVEV (reference sequence). This CDR3 comprises 14 residues. In DNA form, the CDR3 reads TGTGCCAGCAGTCCCGATCGAGGAACCGAGGAGCTGTTTTTT. This encodes CASSPDRGTEELFF.